The 18 T cell receptor beta chains presented below share a single source sample, sequenced in a study of T cells in localized non-small cell lung cancer. Using immunoSEQ multiplex PCR, the repertoire was profiled, and TCRdb retains in-frame clones only, with some absent. The sample carries tens of thousands of clones, around 88% recorded once. This specimen was peripheral blood, taken before any cancer treatment. These receptors were obtained from a woman aged 40-69 years with stage I lung adenocarcinoma.

This clone was recorded a few times. This rearrangement joins TRBV2 to TRBJ1-5; D is uncertain. The ends were cut back, 2 bases at V and 6 bases at J, with 11 bases in the middle. CDR3 length: 14 residues. Germline V gives CDR1 SNHLY, CDR2 FYNNEI. CDR3 nucleotide sequence: TGTGCCAGCAGTGAACAGTCGAGAGGTCAGCCCCAGCATTTT. It is translated as CASSEQSRGQPQHF.

Only one count was recorded for this clone. This chain links TRBV7-2 with TRBJ1-5; a possible D gene is TRBD1 (5 bases). The V and J ends lost 1 base and 5 bases respectively, with 18 bases between them. The CDR3 contains 17 residues. CDR1 and CDR2 from the germline V gene are SGHTA and FQGNSA. CDR3 nucleotides: TGTGCCAGCAGCTTAGTTGTTCTCGGGGGTCGGGATCAGCCCCAGCATTTT. This encodes CASSLVVLGGRDQPQHF.

As DNA, the CDR3 is TGCGCCAGCAGCCCCCAGGTTCTGGGGGCAAAGACTGAAGCTTTCTTT. Its protein product is CASSPQVLGAKTEAFF. This chain joins TRBV5-1 and TRBJ1-1, with D tentatively TRBD1 (6 bases). The germline V gene has CDR1 SGHRS and CDR2 YFSETQ. With 4 bases removed from V and 5 bases from J, the gap between germline ends came to 21 bases. This CDR3 comprises 16 residues.

The DNA of the CDR3 is TGTGCCAGCAGCTACGGTGATGAAGCTTTCTTT. As protein: CASSYGDEAFF. The chain has TRBV5-6 and TRBJ1-1, with D unclear. With 3 bases removed from V and 7 bases from J, the gap between germline ends came to 7 bases. This CDR3 comprises 11 residues. Per germline, CDR1 SGHDT and CDR2 YYEEEE. Full variable domain (missing parts from reference TRBV5-6 and TRBJ1-1): DAGVTQSPTHLIKTRGQQVTLRCSPKSGHDTVSWYQQALGQGPQFIFQYYEEEERQRGNFPDRFSGHQFPNYSSELNVNALLLGDSALYLCASSYGDEAFFGQGTRLTVV.

This chain links TRBV5-1 with TRBJ2-1; 8 bases are a match to TRBD1. The germline gives CDR1 SGHRS, CDR2 YFSETQ. The J segment lost 7 bases and the V segment lost 4 bases, leaving 7 bases of the junction unmatched. The CDR3 has 14 amino acids. CDR3 residues: CASSPQGAGNEQFF. DNA of the CDR3: TGCGCCAGCAGCCCCCAGGGGGCCGGAAATGAGCAGTTCTTC.

The CDR3 region has the DNA TGCGCCAGTTCCGCGGACAGCGATAATCAGCCCCAGCATTTT. This gives the protein CASSADSDNQPQHF. The genes are TRBV5-1 and TRBJ1-5, with D perhaps TRBD1 (6 bases). CDR3 length: 14 residues. The germline V and J ends were trimmed by 8 bases and 4 bases, with 16 bases remaining between them. In germline, CDR1 is SGHRS, CDR2 YFSETQ.

V usage is TRBV10-1 and J usage is TRBJ1-4; no clear D. Deletions cut 3 bases from V and 4 bases from J, with 12 bases between. There are 15 residues in the CDR3. Germline loops: CDR1 WNHNN, CDR2 SYGVQD (reference sequence). The CDR3 loop reads CASSDGSGNNEKLFF. The CDR3 region has the DNA TGCGCCAGCAGTGATGGTTCGGGTAATAATGAAAAACTGTTTTTT.

The rearrangement joins TRBV28 to TRBJ1-6; the D is unclear. The CDR3 consists of 15 residues. Germline values: CDR1 MDHEN, CDR2 SYDVKM. The V gene lost 6 bases and the J gene lost 3 bases, with 12 bases spanning the gap. The CDR3 region is CASRWRIGYNSPLHF. CDR3 bases: TGTGCCAGCAGGTGGAGGATAGGCTATAATTCACCCCTCCACTTT.

This chain connects TRBV11-2 to TRBJ1-1, with a weak D call TRBD1 (5 bases). Germline CDR1 and CDR2: SGHAT and FQNNGV. The CDR3 runs to 15 residues. V lost 2 bases and J lost 1, with 11 bases in between. The CDR3 DNA follows: TGTGCCAGCAGCTTAATCCGGGGGAGGAACACTGAAGCTTTCTTT. The encoded protein is CASSLIRGRNTEAFF.

The chain employs TRBV4-3 and TRBJ2-7; D gene uncertain. V lost 4 bases, J lost 2 bases, and 21 bases lay in between. Germline lookup yields CDR1 LGHNA and CDR2 YSLEER. This CDR3 spans 17 amino acids. The CDR3 nucleotides are TGCGCCAGCAGCCGTGGAACGGGCCCTTCCTATGCCTACGAGCAGTACTTC. This sequence encodes CASSRGTGPSYAYEQYF.

V is TRBV28 and J is TRBJ1-2, with D possibly TRBD1 on 5 matching bases. The CDR3 runs 13 residues. Germline V gene sequence: CDR1 MDHEN, CDR2 SYDVKM. Trimming stripped 7 bases from V and 8 bases from J, with 17 bases between. The CDR3 sequence: CASTWGLRRGYTF. For the CDR3, the DNA is TGTGCCAGCACATGGGGCCTGAGGCGGGGCTACACCTTC.

The chain is built from TRBV2 and TRBJ2-7, with 10 bases lining up with TRBD1. Per the germline V gene, CDR1 is SNHLY and CDR2 is FYNNEI. V shed 3 bases, J shed 3 bases, and the junction held 8 bases outside the gene matches. This CDR3 is 16 amino acids long. The CDR3 reads CASSEGGGTGDYEQYF. Written as DNA, the CDR3 is TGTGCCAGCAGTGAGGGAGGGGGGACAGGGGACTACGAGCAGTACTTC.

The rearrangement joins TRBV5-1 to TRBJ2-3; no definite D call. Germline V gene data show CDR1 as SGHRS and CDR2 as YFSETQ. Trimming pared 2 bases from V and 5 bases from J, leaving 6 bases between. The CDR3 has 12 amino acids. The CDR3 region is CASSFDLDTQYF. The CDR3 DNA sequence: TGCGCCAGCAGCTTTGATTTAGATACGCAGTATTTT. The whole variable domain, remainder taken from reference TRBV5-1 and TRBJ2-3, is KAGVTQTPRYLIKTRGQQVTLSCSPISGHRSVSWYQQTPGQGLQFLFEYFSETQRNKGNFPGRFSGRQFSNSRSEMNVSTLELGDSALYLCASSFDLDTQYFGPGTRLTVL.

V usage is TRBV15 and J usage is TRBJ1-4; TRBD1 matches at 9 bases. The V gene end was trimmed by 0 bases and the J gene end by 7 bases; junction bases not matched to a gene: 12. Germline-derived CDR1 and CDR2 are LNHNV and YYDKDF (reference sequence). The length of the CDR3 is 18 residues. The CDR3 region is CATSREKGQGEDGEKLFF. CDR3 nucleotides: TGTGCCACCAGCAGAGAAAAGGGACAGGGAGAAGATGGTGAAAAACTGTTTTTT.

V is TRBV5-4 and J is TRBJ2-6; tentative D call: TRBD1 (5 bases). V lost 3 bases to trimming and J lost 2 bases, with 9 bases between them. Germline V lookup: CDR1 SGHNT, CDR2 YYREEE (reference sequence). The CDR3 contains 15 residues. The CDR3, as DNA: TGTGCCAGCAGCTCCAGGGTGGCTGGGGCCAACGTCCTGACTTTC. Translating it yields CASSSRVAGANVLTF.

This rearrangement joins TRBV7-8 to TRBJ1-1; D ambiguous. This CDR3 has 14 residues. CDR1 and CDR2 (germline): SGHVS, FQNEAQ. Trimming shortened V by 7 bases and J by 6 bases, and 18 bases separated the two germline ends. CDR3 in amino acids: CASTQRMELPEAFF. CDR3 in DNA: TGTGCCAGCACCCAGAGGATGGAGCTCCCTGAAGCTTTCTTT.

The table lists this clone with a count of one. This chain links TRBV11-2 with TRBJ2-1; D possibly matches TRBD1 or TRBD2 (5 bases each). Germline lookup yields CDR1 SGHAT and CDR2 FQNNGV. Trimming shortened V by 3 bases and J by 8 bases, and 11 bases separated the two germline ends. The CDR3 totals 13 residues. In nucleotides, the CDR3 is TGTGCCAGCAGCTTGGGTATGGGGGATGAGCAGTTCTTC. Its translation: CASSLGMGDEQFF.

The chain is built from TRBV6-1 and TRBJ2-4, with D perhaps matching TRBD1 (5 bases). The V end lost 5 bases, the J end lost 9 bases, and 14 bases lay between the germline ends. This CDR3 contains 13 residues. The V gene's germline CDR1 is MNHNS and CDR2 SASEGT. CDR3 DNA sequence: TGTGCCAGCAGTCCCACGACAGATCCCATTCAGTACTTC. Its protein product is CASSPTTDPIQYF.